The 10 T cell receptor beta chains reported below all come from one sample, sequenced in a study of T-cell reconstitution after alpha-beta-depleted transplantation in children. As it was prepared, the TCRbeta library received unique molecular identifiers. TCRdb re-called the PCR reads through MiXCR, storing one row per CDR3 protein. This sample yields around 230,000 distinct CDR3 sequences, of which about 15% are seen a single time; 43% belongs to the top ten. Source: PBMCs, mostly from graft donor cells, taken 360 days after TCRalphabeta/CD19-depleted stem cell transplant. The receptors were sampled from a male patient under 10 years old who had a stem cell transplant for acute lymphoblastic leukemia, so the T cells may come from the graft donor.

This clonotype was recorded once. The chain couples TRBV20-1 to TRBJ1-5; 8 nucleotides agree with TRBD1. The germline V gene encodes CDR1 DFQATT and CDR2 SNEGSKA (reference sequence). The V gene end was trimmed by 6 bases and the J gene end by 3 bases; junction bases not matched to a gene: 7. The CDR3 is 14 amino acids. In DNA form, the CDR3 reads TGCAGTGCGATGGGGACAGGCGTCAATCAGCCCCAGCATTTT. Translating it yields CSAMGTGVNQPQHF.

The V gene is TRBV4-3, the J gene TRBJ2-3, with 7 positions matching TRBD2. V lost 1 base to trimming and J lost 0 bases; unmatched junction nucleotides: 7. The CDR3 spans 17 residues. Germline-derived CDR1 and CDR2 are LGHNA and YSLEER. The CDR3 here is CASSQGQRGLSTDTQYF. The CDR3 DNA reads TGCGCCAGCAGCCAAGGCCAGCGGGGCCTGAGCACAGATACGCAGTATTTT.

The rearrangement links TRBV5-5 to TRBJ2-1; TRBD2 matches at 9 bases. Unmatched junction bases numbered 5, after V lost 2 bases and J lost 5 bases. The CDR3 length is 15 residues. The germline gives CDR1 SGHKS, CDR2 YYEKEE (reference sequence). In DNA, the CDR3 is TGTGCCAGCAGCTTTAGCGGGGGATTAAACAATGAGCAGTTCTTC. Its protein is CASSFSGGLNNEQFF. The full variable domain, with the rest looked up from reference TRBV5-5 and TRBJ2-1, is DAGVTQSPTHLIKTRGQQVTLRCSPISGHKSVSWYQQVLGQGPQFIFQYYEKEERGRGNFPDRFSARQFPNYSSELNVNALLLGDSALYLCASSFSGGLNNEQFFGPGTRLTVL.

This chain links TRBV27 with TRBJ1-2; unclear D gene. V was shortened by 4 bases and J by 5 bases, with 17 bases between the two germline ends. Germline lookup yields CDR1 MNHEY and CDR2 SMNVEV (reference sequence). The CDR3 spans 15 residues. The CDR3 DNA reads TGTGCCAGCAGTTCTAAGCGGTCAATCCCTTATGGCTACACCTTC. It specifies CASSSKRSIPYGYTF.

The V and J genes are TRBV5-1 and TRBJ2-1, with D unclear. Germline CDR1 is SGHRS and CDR2 is YFSETQ. The CDR3 covers 14 residues. V was shortened by 0 bases and J by 14 bases, with 18 bases between the two germline ends. The CDR3 protein is CASSLDTGQSQEFF. Written as DNA, the CDR3 is TGCGCCAGCAGCTTGGATACTGGGCAGAGTCAGGAGTTCTTC.

This clonotype has more than one count but fewer than ten. The gene calls are TRBV9 and TRBJ2-7; D perhaps matches TRBD2 (5 bases). The CDR3 is 14 amino acids. Per germline, CDR1 SGDLS and CDR2 YYNGEE. The germline V and J ends were trimmed by 4 bases and 3 bases, with 14 bases remaining between them. CDR3 sequence reads: CASSSSPRDYEQYF. DNA for the CDR3: TGTGCCAGCAGCTCCTCGCCCCGGGACTACGAGCAGTACTTC.

This clonotype was seen ten or more times. The chain combines TRBV6-6 with TRBJ1-2; possibly TRBD1 for D (6 bases). The V gene lost 5 bases and the J gene lost 3 bases, with 10 bases spanning the gap. The germline V gene encodes CDR1 MNHNY and CDR2 SVGAGI (reference sequence). CDR3 length equals 13 residues. In DNA form, the CDR3 reads TGTGCCAGCAGTCAACAGGGATACTATGGCTACACCTTC. It encodes CASSQQGYYGYTF.

J is TRBJ2-2 and V is TRBV6-2 or TRBV6-3; D is uncertain. The V end lost 6 bases, the J end lost 6 bases, and 8 bases lay between the germline ends. This CDR3 contains 12 residues. Germline V gives CDR1 MNHEY, CDR2 SVGEGT. CDR3 DNA: TGTGCCAGCAGCCACAGCGCCGGGGAGCTGTTTTTT. It translates to CASSHSAGELFF.

V and J are TRBV12-3 or TRBV12-4 and TRBJ1-5; D is ambiguous. Trimming took off 0 bases at V and 2 bases at J, with 14 bases between the two ends. This CDR3 is 17 amino acids long. The CDR3 nucleotides are TGTGCCAGCAGTTTAGCGCGTTGGTGGGAGGGCAATCAGCCCCAGCATTTT. Its translation is CASSLARWWEGNQPQHF.

A few counts support this clonotype. This sequence joins TRBV6-1 and TRBJ2-5; 9 bases map to TRBD1. From germline, CDR1 is MNHNS and CDR2 SASEGT. The V and J ends lost 4 bases and 4 bases, in that order; junction bases with no gene match: 7. This CDR3 comprises 15 residues. CDR3 protein: CASSGDRVPVETQYF. The CDR3 nucleotides are TGTGCCAGCAGTGGGGACAGGGTCCCGGTAGAGACCCAGTACTTC.